Reported below is one T cell receptor beta chain. The antigen is unknown. Both 60 Vbeta primers and 13 Jbeta primers went into the PCR. Method: immunoSEQ multiplex PCR; TCRdb's copy keeps in-frame clones and lacks some. The repertoire consists of about 150,000 clones, with around 66% occurring once and the leading ten covering under 3%. This specimen belongs to a study of cytomegalovirus exposure and HLA in healthy donors. Turning to the study itself: HLA-typed donors contributed around 88 million unique TCRs, which were held in an early data release.

The study, taken as a whole, reports: According to the study, 150 to 200 TCR beta chains were cytomegalovirus-associated.

The material sequenced was PBMCs. The sequence derives from a woman younger than 45 in good health and CMV-seropositive.

The CDR3 reads CASSQTGVANEKLFF. CDR3 nucleotides: TGCGCCAGCAGCCAGACCGGGGTTGCTAATGAAAAACTGTTTTTT. The chain joins TRBV4-1 to TRBJ1-4; D not certain. CDR3 length: 15 residues. V dropped 3 bases and J dropped 3 bases, with 11 bases sitting between them. Germline values: CDR1 MGHRA, CDR2 YSYEKL.